This T cell receptor (beta chain) was observed in a study of post-analysis software for immune sequencing data. Built from TCR beta cDNA, the libraries had unique molecular identifiers in them. Each CDR3 protein is one row after TCRdb ran MiXCR on the PCR reads. Of over 150,000 distinct CDR3 sequences detected, around 34% appear once; the ten largest clones hold 25% to 35%. CDR3 length: 14 amino acids. Per germline, CDR1 MNHEY and CDR2 SMNVEV (reference sequence). V trimming: 5 bases; J trimming: 2 bases; junction bases outside the gene matches: 5. The starting material was blood, obtained after autologous hematopoietic stem cell transplantation. This chain connects TRBV27 to TRBJ2-7; TRBD1 aligns across 8 bases. The TCR was taken from a girl between 10 and 17 years old with multiple sclerosis. CDR3 loop: CASSDTDRAYEQYF. The CDR3 DNA is TGTGCCAGCAGTGACACGGACAGGGCCTACGAGCAGTACTTC.